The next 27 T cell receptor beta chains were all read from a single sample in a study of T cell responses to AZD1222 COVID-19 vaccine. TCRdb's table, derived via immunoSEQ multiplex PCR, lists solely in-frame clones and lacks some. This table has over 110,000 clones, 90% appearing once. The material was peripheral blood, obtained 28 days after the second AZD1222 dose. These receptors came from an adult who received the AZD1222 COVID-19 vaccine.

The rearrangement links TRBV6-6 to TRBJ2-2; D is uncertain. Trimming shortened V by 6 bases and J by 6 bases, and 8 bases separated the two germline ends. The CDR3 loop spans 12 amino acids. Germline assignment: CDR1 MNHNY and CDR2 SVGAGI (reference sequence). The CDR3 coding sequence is TGTGCCAGCAGCCAACAAGCCGGGGAGCTGTTTTTT. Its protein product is CASSQQAGELFF.

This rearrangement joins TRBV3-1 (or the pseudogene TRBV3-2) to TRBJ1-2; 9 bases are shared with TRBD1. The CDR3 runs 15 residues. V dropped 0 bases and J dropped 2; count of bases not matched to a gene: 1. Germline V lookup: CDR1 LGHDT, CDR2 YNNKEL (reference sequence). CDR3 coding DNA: TGTGCCAGCAGCCAAGAAGGGACAGGGAACTATGGCTACACCTTC. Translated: CASSQEGTGNYGYTF.

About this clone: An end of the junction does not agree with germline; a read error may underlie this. As DNA, the CDR3 is TGTGCCAGCAGCTTGCCGCTAGAGGCCCAGTACTTC. Amino acids: CASSLPLEAQYF. This chain connects TRBV5-4 to TRBJ2-5, with D unclear. The germline gives CDR1 SGHNT, CDR2 YYREEE (reference sequence). This CDR3 is 12 amino acids long.

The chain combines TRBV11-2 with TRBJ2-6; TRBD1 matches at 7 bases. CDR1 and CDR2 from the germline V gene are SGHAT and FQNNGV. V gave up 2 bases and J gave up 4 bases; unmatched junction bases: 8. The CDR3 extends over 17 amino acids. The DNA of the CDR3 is TGTGCCAGCAGCTTATCACAGGGGAACTCGGGGGCCAACGTCCTGACTTTC. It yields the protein CASSLSQGNSGANVLTF.

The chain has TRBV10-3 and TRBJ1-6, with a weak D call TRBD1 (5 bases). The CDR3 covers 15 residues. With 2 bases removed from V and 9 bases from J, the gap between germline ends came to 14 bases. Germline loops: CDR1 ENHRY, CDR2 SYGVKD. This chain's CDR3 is CAISEGPGTGSPLHF. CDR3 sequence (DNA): TGTGCCATCAGTGAGGGCCCAGGGACGGGTTCACCCCTCCACTTT.

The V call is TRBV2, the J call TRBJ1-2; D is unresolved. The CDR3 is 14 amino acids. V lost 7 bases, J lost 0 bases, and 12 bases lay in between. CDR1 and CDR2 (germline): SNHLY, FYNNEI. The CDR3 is CASTILGTNYGYTF. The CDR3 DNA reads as TGTGCCAGCACCATCCTTGGAACTAACTATGGCTACACCTTC.

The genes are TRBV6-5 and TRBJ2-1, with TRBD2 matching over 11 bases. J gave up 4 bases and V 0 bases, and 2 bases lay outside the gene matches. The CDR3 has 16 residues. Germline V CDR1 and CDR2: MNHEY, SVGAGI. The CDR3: CASSYSASGGYNEQFF. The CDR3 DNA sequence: TGTGCCAGCAGTTACTCTGCTAGCGGGGGGTACAATGAGCAGTTCTTC.

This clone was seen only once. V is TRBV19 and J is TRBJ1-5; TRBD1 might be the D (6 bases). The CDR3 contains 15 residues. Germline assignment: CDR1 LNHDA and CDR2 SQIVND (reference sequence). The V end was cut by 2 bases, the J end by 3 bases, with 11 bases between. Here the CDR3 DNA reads TGTGCCAGTAGTATATCGGGGGGCAACAATCAGCCCCAGCATTTT. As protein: CASSISGGNNQPQHF.

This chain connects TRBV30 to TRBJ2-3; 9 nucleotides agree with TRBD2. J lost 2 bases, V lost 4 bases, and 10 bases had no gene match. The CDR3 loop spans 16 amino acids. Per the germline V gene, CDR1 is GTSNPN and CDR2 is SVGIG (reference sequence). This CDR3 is CAWTKKGTSLTDTQYF. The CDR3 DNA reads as TGTGCCTGGACTAAAAAGGGGACTAGCCTCACAGATACGCAGTATTTT.

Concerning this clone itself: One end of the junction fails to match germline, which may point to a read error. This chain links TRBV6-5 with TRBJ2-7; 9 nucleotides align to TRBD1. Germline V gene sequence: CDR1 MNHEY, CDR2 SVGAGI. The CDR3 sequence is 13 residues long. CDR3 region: CASSYSTGTGFLF. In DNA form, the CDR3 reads TGTGCCAGCAGTTACTCGACTGGGACAGGGTTTCTATTC.

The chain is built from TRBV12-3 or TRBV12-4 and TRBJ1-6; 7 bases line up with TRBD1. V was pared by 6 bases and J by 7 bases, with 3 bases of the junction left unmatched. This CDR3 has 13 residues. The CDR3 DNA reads TGTGCCAGCAGCCGGGACAGAAATTCACCCCTCCACTTT. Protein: CASSRDRNSPLHF.

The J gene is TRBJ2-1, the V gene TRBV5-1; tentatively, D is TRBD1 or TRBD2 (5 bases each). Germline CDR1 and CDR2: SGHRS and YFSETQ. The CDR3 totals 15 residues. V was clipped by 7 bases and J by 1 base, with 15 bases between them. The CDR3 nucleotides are TGCGCCAGCGCATACCGGGGCTCATCCTACAATGAGCAGTTCTTC. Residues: CASAYRGSSYNEQFF.

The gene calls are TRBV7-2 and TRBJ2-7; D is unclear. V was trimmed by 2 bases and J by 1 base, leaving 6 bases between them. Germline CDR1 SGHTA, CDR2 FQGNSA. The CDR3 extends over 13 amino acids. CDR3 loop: CASSLRNSYEQYF. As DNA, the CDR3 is TGTGCCAGCAGCTTACGGAATTCCTACGAGCAGTACTTC.

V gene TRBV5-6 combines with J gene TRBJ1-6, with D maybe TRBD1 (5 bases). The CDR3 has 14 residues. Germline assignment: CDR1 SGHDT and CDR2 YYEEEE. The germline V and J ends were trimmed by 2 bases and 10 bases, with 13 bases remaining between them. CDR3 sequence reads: CASSLMGTTSPLHF. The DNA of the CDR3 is TGTGCCAGCAGCTTAATGGGGACTACCTCACCCCTCCACTTT.

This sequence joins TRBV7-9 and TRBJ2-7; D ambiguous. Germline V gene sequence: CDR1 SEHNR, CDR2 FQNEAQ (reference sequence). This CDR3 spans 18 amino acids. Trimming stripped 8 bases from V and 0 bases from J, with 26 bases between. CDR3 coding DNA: TGTGCCAGCCGAAGCCCCTCGCGGCGTCCACAGAGCTCCTACGAGCAGTACGTC. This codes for CASRSPSRRPQSSYEQYV.

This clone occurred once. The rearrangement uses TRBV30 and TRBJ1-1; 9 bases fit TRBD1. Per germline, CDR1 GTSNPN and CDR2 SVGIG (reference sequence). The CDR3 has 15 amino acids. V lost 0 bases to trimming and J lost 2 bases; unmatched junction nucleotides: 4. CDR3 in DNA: TGTGCCTGGAGTGTACAGGGGGCCGGAAACACTGAAGCTTTCTTT. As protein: CAWSVQGAGNTEAFF.

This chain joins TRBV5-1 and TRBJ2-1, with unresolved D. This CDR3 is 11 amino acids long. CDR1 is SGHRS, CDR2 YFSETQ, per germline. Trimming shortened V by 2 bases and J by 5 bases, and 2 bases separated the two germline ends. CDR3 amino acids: CASSFDNEQFF. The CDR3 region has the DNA TGCGCCAGCAGCTTCGACAATGAGCAGTTCTTC.

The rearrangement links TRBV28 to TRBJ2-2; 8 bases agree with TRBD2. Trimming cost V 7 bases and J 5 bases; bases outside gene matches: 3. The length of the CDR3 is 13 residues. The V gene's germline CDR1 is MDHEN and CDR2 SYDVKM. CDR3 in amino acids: CASKVAGTGELFF. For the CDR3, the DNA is TGTGCCAGCAAGGTAGCGGGGACCGGGGAGCTGTTTTTT.

The CDR3 region has the DNA TGTGCCAGCACCTCGGACAGGGGGCGAGGCTATGGCTACACCTTC. Protein: CASTSDRGRGYGYTF. J is TRBJ1-2 and V is TRBV2; 11 nucleotides agree with TRBD1. There are 15 residues in the CDR3. The ends lost 7 bases at V and 4 bases at J; junction bases unmatched: 8. The germline CDR1 and CDR2 sequences are SNHLY and FYNNEI.

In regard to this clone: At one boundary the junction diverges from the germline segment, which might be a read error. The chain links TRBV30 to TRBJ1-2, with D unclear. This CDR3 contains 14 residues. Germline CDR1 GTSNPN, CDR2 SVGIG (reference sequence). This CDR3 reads CARRGGSPWGGYTF. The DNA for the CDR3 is TGTGCCCGGAGAGGCGGATCCCCTTGGGGTGGCTACACCTTC.

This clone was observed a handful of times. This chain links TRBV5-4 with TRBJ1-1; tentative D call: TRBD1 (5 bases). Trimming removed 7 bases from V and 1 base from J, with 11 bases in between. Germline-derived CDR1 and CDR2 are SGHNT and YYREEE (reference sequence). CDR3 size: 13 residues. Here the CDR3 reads CASRGPTNTEAFF. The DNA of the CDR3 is TGTGCCAGCCGGGGACCGACGAACACTGAAGCTTTCTTT. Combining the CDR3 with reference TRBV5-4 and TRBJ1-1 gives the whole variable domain ETGVTQSPTHLIKTRGQQVTLRCSSQSGHNTVSWYQQALGQGPQFIFQYYREEENGRGNFPPRFSGLQFPNYSSELNVNALELDDSALYLCASRGPTNTEAFFGQGTRLTVV.

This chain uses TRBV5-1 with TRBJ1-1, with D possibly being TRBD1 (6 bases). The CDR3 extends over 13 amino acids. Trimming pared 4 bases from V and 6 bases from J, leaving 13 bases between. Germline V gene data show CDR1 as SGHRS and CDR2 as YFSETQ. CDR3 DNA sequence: TGCGCCAGCAGCCCCAGCGGGGGCTCTGAAGCTTTCTTT. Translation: CASSPSGGSEAFF.

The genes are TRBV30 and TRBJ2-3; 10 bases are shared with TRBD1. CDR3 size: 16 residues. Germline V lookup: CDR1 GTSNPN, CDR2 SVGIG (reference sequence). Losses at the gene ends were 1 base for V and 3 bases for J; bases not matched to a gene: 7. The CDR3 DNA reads TGTGCCTGGAGTGCTATACCGGGACAGGGGACAGATACGCAGTATTTT. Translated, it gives CAWSAIPGQGTDTQYF.

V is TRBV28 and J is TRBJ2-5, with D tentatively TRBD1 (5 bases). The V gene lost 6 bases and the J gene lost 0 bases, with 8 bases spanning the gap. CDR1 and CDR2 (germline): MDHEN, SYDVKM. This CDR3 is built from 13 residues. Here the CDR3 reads CASSPDNQETQYF. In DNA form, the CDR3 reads TGTGCCAGCAGCCCGGACAACCAAGAGACCCAGTACTTC.

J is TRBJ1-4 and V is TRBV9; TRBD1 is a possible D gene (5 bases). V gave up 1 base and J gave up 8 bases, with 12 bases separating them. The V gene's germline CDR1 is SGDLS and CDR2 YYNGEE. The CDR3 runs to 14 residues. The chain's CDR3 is CASSVKGVSEKLFF. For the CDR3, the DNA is TGTGCCAGCAGCGTAAAAGGGGTTAGCGAAAAACTGTTTTTT.

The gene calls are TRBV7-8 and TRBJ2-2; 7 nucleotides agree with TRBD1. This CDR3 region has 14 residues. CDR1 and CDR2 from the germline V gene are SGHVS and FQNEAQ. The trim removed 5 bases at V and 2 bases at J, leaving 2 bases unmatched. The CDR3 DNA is TGTGCCAGCAGCCGACAGGGTAACACCGGGGAGCTGTTTTTT. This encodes CASSRQGNTGELFF.

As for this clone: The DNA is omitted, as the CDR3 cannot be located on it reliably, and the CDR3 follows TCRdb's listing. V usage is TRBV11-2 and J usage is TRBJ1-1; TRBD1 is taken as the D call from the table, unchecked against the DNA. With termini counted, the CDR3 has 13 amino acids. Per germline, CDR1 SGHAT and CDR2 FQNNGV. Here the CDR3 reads CASSFGQGALSFF.